Given below is one T cell receptor (beta chain) in context. Its target is not known. TCRdb fed the 5' RACE reads into MiXCR, producing one record per CDR3 protein. Among fewer than 900,000 distinct CDR3 sequences, about 20% were seen once, and the ten largest hold 4% to 4.5%. This sample was included in a study of identical twins. Overall study results and limits: Cord blood's abundant beta clonotypes had fewer insertions, unlike memory repertoires.

With 1 base clipped from V and 1 base from J, the junction kept 6 bases outside the gene matches. Germline lookup yields CDR1 SGHRS and CDR2 YFSETQ. CDR3 size: 17 residues. These data were also filed under a second study, of T cells expressing NK-cell markers. That report adds: Dominant NKG2C+ clonotypes in roughly 6 donors made up roughly 1.0-7.5% of CD8+ T cells.

Sequenced: PBMCs. The sequence was obtained from a woman aged 18-29 years in good health. J is TRBJ2-1 and V is TRBV5-1; TRBD2 matches at 9 bases. CDR3 region: CASSLLVAGASYNEQFF. CDR3 nucleotides: TGCGCCAGCAGCTTGCTAGTAGCGGGAGCTTCCTACAATGAGCAGTTCTTC.